This record covers a single T cell receptor beta chain. Looked up from germline, CDR1 is SGHKS and CDR2 is YYEKEE (reference sequence). The CDR3 extends over 11 amino acids. V was shortened by 4 bases and J by 5 bases, with 7 bases between the two germline ends. Assignment of participants to cohorts was predicated upon participant-reported clinical history. The method was immunoSEQ multiplex PCR; TCRdb's version includes in-frame clones alone and lacks a portion of them. The sample consists of about 400,000 clones, over 75% of them appearing once. The data were obtained in a study of blood T cell repertoires in COVID-19.

The sample comprised PBMCs or T cells enriched from blood (not recorded which). The genes are TRBV5-5 and TRBJ2-7; D is undetermined. This clonotype originated in a man aged 35-49 years in a cohort exposed to, infected with or recovered from COVID-19 (not recorded which). The CDR3 DNA sequence: TGTGCCAGCAGCAACCTAGACGAGCAGTACTTC. Its translation is CASSNLDEQYF.